Below are 22 T cell receptor beta chains sequenced from a single sample in a study of CD8+ T cells in alopecia areata. Following RNA extraction, reverse transcription yielded cDNA that acted as the sequencing template. Clones were read by immunoSEQ multiplex PCR, and TCRdb kept only the in-frame ones, dropping some. The sample yields about 150,000 clones, roughly 61% seen once. The sample was CD4+ T cells sorted from blood, taken at week 0. Source of these receptors: a human donor with alopecia areata.

This chain connects TRBV30 to TRBJ2-4, with 11 bases aligning to TRBD2. CDR3 size: 14 residues. With V trimmed by 8 bases and J by 0 bases, 3 bases remained unmatched. In germline, CDR1 is GTSNPN, CDR2 SVGIG (reference sequence). The CDR3 spells CAGLAGGAKNIQYF. The CDR3 DNA reads as TGTGCCGGCCTAGCGGGGGGAGCCAAAAACATTCAGTACTTC.

In this sample, this clone turned up once. The V and J genes are TRBV6-5 and TRBJ2-3; D is possibly TRBD1 (5 bases). The germline CDR1 and CDR2 sequences are MNHEY and SVGAGI. Trimming stripped 8 bases from V and 6 bases from J, with 15 bases between. The CDR3 runs 13 residues. The CDR3 DNA is TGTGCCAGCCGGAAAGGGGAAACGGATACGCAGTATTTT. The encoded protein is CASRKGETDTQYF.

This chain joins TRBV7-2 and TRBJ1-6; 8 bases are shared with TRBD1. The CDR3 loop spans 15 amino acids. Germline CDR1 and CDR2: SGHTA and FQGNSA. V shed 4 bases, J shed 3 bases, and the junction held 2 bases outside the gene matches. The CDR3: CASSWGTGYNSPLHF. The CDR3 DNA sequence: TGTGCCAGCAGCTGGGGGACAGGCTATAATTCACCCCTCCACTTT.

This clone was detected only a few times. This sequence joins TRBV29-1 and TRBJ1-1; 9 bases align to TRBD1. The germline V gene has CDR1 SQVTM and CDR2 ANQGSEA. The CDR3 consists of 13 residues. Trimming cost V 7 bases and J 4 bases; bases outside gene matches: 7. In DNA form, the CDR3 reads TGCAGCGGCCGGGGACAGGGTATCACTGAAGCTTTCTTT. Encoded protein: CSGRGQGITEAFF.

V and J are TRBV29-1 and TRBJ2-3, with D perhaps being TRBD1 or TRBD2 (6 bases each). The CDR3 has 16 amino acids. V was shortened by 4 bases and J by 2 bases, with 19 bases between the two germline ends. From germline, CDR1 is SQVTM and CDR2 ANQGSEA. CDR3 sequence (DNA): TGCAGCGTTGGAGGGGGGACGAGTGGGGACACAGATACGCAGTATTTT. This translates into CSVGGGTSGDTDTQYF.

V gene TRBV5-4 combines with J gene TRBJ2-5, with 8 nucleotides matching TRBD2. The CDR3 loop spans 15 amino acids. Germline CDR1 SGHNT, CDR2 YYREEE (reference sequence). V gave up 4 bases and J gave up 2 bases; unmatched junction bases: 7. The CDR3 sequence: CASSLPASGQETQYF. The CDR3, as DNA: TGTGCCAGCAGCCTACCGGCTAGCGGGCAAGAGACCCAGTACTTC.

This clone was counted only a few times. The chain is built from TRBV9 and TRBJ2-3, with D possibly matching TRBD2 (6 bases). The germline CDR1 and CDR2 sequences are SGDLS and YYNGEE. This CDR3 contains 15 residues. V lost 0 bases and J lost 3, with 11 bases in between. Written as DNA, the CDR3 is TGTGCCAGCAGCGTAGACGGGGGTCGGACAGATACGCAGTATTTT. Amino acids: CASSVDGGRTDTQYF.

There are a few counts of this clone. The V gene is TRBV10-3, the J gene TRBJ2-2; 8 nucleotides line up with TRBD2. The CDR3 totals 16 residues. The germline V gene has CDR1 ENHRY and CDR2 SYGVKD. J gave up 1 base and V 0 bases, and 1 base lay outside the gene matches. As DNA, the CDR3 is TGTGCCATCAGTGAGTCGGCGGGGGGGAACACCGGGGAGCTGTTTTTT. This sequence encodes CAISESAGGNTGELFF.

This chain uses TRBV18 with TRBJ2-1; no clear D. This CDR3 is 14 amino acids long. From germline, CDR1 is KGHSH and CDR2 LQKENI. Deletions cut 1 base from V and 5 bases from J, with 9 bases between. CDR3 loop: CASSPLGQDNEQFF. The CDR3 DNA sequence: TGTGCCAGCTCACCACTGGGCCAGGACAATGAGCAGTTCTTC.

This clone appeared once. The J gene is TRBJ2-2, the V gene TRBV5-1, with 10 bases fitting TRBD1. This CDR3 contains 14 residues. The V and J ends lost 4 bases and 8 bases, in that order; junction bases with no gene match: 5. Per germline, CDR1 SGHRS and CDR2 YFSETQ. CDR3 amino acids: CASSPDRGQGELFF. The CDR3 DNA sequence: TGCGCCAGCAGCCCTGACAGGGGGCAGGGGGAGCTGTTTTTT. Complete variable domain (other parts from reference TRBV5-1 and TRBJ2-2): KAGVTQTPRYLIKTRGQQVTLSCSPISGHRSVSWYQQTPGQGLQFLFEYFSETQRNKGNFPGRFSGRQFSNSRSEMNVSTLELGDSALYLCASSPDRGQGELFFGEGSRLTVL.

As regards this clone: Germline and junction disagree at one end, which may indicate a read error. The chain uses TRBV6-5 and TRBJ1-5; D gene unclear. The CDR3 consists of 16 residues. CDR1 is MNHEY and CDR2 is SVGAGI in the germline V gene. The CDR3 sequence: CASSYSWTAGKTPQHF. The CDR3 DNA follows: TGTGCCAGCAGCTACTCCTGGACCGCGGGAAAAACGCCCCAGCATTTT.

The genes are TRBV6-5 and TRBJ1-1; D unclear. V gave up 4 bases and J gave up 0 bases, with 9 bases separating them. Germline V CDR1 and CDR2: MNHEY, SVGAGI. The CDR3 is made up of 14 amino acids. The CDR3 nucleotides read TGTGCCAGCAGTTCCCCAAGGATGAACACTGAAGCTTTCTTT. Translation: CASSSPRMNTEAFF.

This chain uses TRBV18 with TRBJ2-2; TRBD1 matches 8 bases. CDR1 and CDR2 (germline): KGHSH, LQKENI. The CDR3 is 16 residues long. V lost 3 bases and J lost 2; bases outside the gene matches: 5. The CDR3 loop reads CASSPMTGDNTGELFF. As DNA, the CDR3 is TGTGCCAGCTCACCTATGACAGGGGACAACACCGGGGAGCTGTTTTTT. Combining the CDR3 with reference TRBV18 and TRBJ2-2 gives the whole variable domain NAGVMQNPRHLVRRRGQEARLRCSPMKGHSHVYWYRQLPEEGLKFMVYLQKENIIDESGMPKERFSAEFPKEGPSILRIQQVVRGDSAAYFCASSPMTGDNTGELFFGEGSRLTVL.

This chain connects TRBV5-1 to TRBJ2-5; 9 bases are shared with TRBD1. Germline V gene data show CDR1 as SGHRS and CDR2 as YFSETQ. The CDR3 contains 15 residues. Trimming at V came to 4 bases and at J to 5 bases, leaving 9 bases not matched to a gene. The CDR3 region has the DNA TGCGCCAGCAGCGCCACAGGGGGCGGAGGGGAGACCCAGTACTTC. Amino acid sequence: CASSATGGGGETQYF.

The chain uses TRBV29-1 and TRBJ2-1; perhaps TRBD1 as D (6 bases). V was shortened by 5 bases and J by 12 bases, with 20 bases between the two germline ends. Germline CDR1 and CDR2: SQVTM and ANQGSEA. The CDR3 has 13 amino acids. As DNA, the CDR3 is TGCAGCGTTTCAACAGGGTACTTTTGGGGGCAGTTCTTC. Protein: CSVSTGYFWGQFF.

The J gene is TRBJ1-1, the V gene TRBV5-6; D uncertain. V was trimmed by 0 bases and J by 7 bases, leaving 10 bases between them. CDR3 length: 13 amino acids. Germline CDR1 reads SGHDT; CDR2 reads YYEEEE. CDR3 sequence reads: CASSLGVHLEAFF. The DNA of the CDR3 is TGTGCCAGCAGCTTGGGCGTCCACCTTGAAGCTTTCTTT.

V usage is TRBV4-3 and J usage is TRBJ1-3; the match to TRBD1 covers 7 bases. This CDR3 spans 15 amino acids. The germline CDR1 and CDR2 sequences are LGHNA and YSLEER. J lost 4 bases, V lost 0 bases, and 3 bases had no gene match. The DNA for the CDR3 is TGCGCCAGCAGCCAAGATCCGACAGGGGGAAACACCATATATTTT. This encodes CASSQDPTGGNTIYF.

This clone has a handful of counts. The chain employs TRBV4-3 and TRBJ2-5, with 11 bases aligning to TRBD1. Germline CDR1 is LGHNA and CDR2 is YSLEER. J gave up 2 bases and V 4 bases, and 9 bases lay outside the gene matches. The CDR3 runs 17 residues. CDR3 sequence reads: CASSLKGQGVLQETQYF. The CDR3 DNA reads as TGCGCCAGCAGCCTGAAGGGACAGGGGGTTCTACAAGAGACCCAGTACTTC.

V and J are TRBV9 and TRBJ1-1, with D hard to call. This CDR3 has 17 amino acids. V was cut by 0 bases and J by 0 bases, with 15 bases left in between. Germline values: CDR1 SGDLS, CDR2 YYNGEE. The CDR3: CASSVARGEGMNTEAFF. The CDR3 bases are TGTGCCAGCAGCGTAGCGCGGGGTGAGGGAATGAACACTGAAGCTTTCTTT.

This clone has a handful of counts. The genes are TRBV27 and TRBJ1-2, with D tentatively TRBD1 (6 bases). CDR1 and CDR2 from the germline V gene are MNHEY and SMNVEV (reference sequence). V was shortened by 7 bases and J by 5 bases, with 14 bases between the two germline ends. This CDR3 spans 13 amino acids. This chain's CDR3 is CASKDSGEYGYTF. CDR3 coding DNA: TGTGCCAGCAAGGATTCAGGGGAATATGGCTACACCTTC.

The genes are TRBV2 and TRBJ2-5; a possible D gene is TRBD1 (5 bases). Germline CDR1 reads SNHLY; CDR2 reads FYNNEI. The length of the CDR3 is 12 residues. Between the trimmed V and J ends, which lost 4 bases and 7 bases, there was a span of 10 bases. The CDR3 here is CASSVSGLTQYF. Written as DNA, the CDR3 is TGTGCCAGCAGTGTGTCAGGGCTGACCCAGTACTTC.

This clone was seen just once. The chain carries TRBV6-5 and TRBJ2-5, with D maybe TRBD1 (6 bases). The V end lost 6 bases, the J end lost 2 bases, and 13 bases lay between the germline ends. This CDR3 contains 14 residues. Looked up from germline, CDR1 is MNHEY and CDR2 is SVGAGI. CDR3 DNA sequence: TGTGCCAGCAGACCCTGGACAGATCAAGAGACCCAGTACTTC. Translating gives CASRPWTDQETQYF.